This entry features one TCR beta chain sequence. These data belong to a study of blood T cell repertoires in COVID-19. Study-level information: Samples of COVID-19 (acute and convalescent) were obtained from the United States, Italy and Spain.

TCRdb's table, derived via immunoSEQ multiplex PCR, lists solely in-frame clones and lacks some. The sample carries almost 50,000 clones, 90% recorded once. V was trimmed by 7 bases and J by 7 bases, leaving 23 bases between them. Looked up from germline, CDR1 is KGHDR and CDR2 is SFDVKD. The CDR3 is made up of 16 amino acids. The rearrangement joins TRBV24-1 to TRBJ2-3, with a possible D match to TRBD1 (6 bases). The sequencing sample was made of peripheral blood. The origin of this receptor is a human donor in a cohort sampled during active COVID-19. CDR3 loop: CATRGTQGPEGYTQYF. For the CDR3, the DNA is TGTGCCACCAGAGGCACACAGGGTCCAGAGGGCTATACGCAGTATTTT.